A selection of T cell receptor beta chains follows, all from one sample in a study of cytotoxic CD8 clonotypes in ibrutinib-treated CLL. Profiled with immunoSEQ multiplex PCR; TCRdb holds only in-frame clones, not every one. The sample carries some 300,000 clones, approximately 80% recorded once. The starting material was PBMCs, obtained before ibrutinib treatment. The receptors here all came from a human donor with chronic lymphocytic leukemia. Each CDR3 is given without its conserved first and last residue.

j_gene: TRBJ2-1
v_gene: TRBV4-3
CDR3aa: ASSQDVEQF

j_gene: TRBJ1-3
v_gene: TRBV7-9
CDR3aa: ASSLGGGRSGNTIY

j_gene: TRBJ2-3
v_gene: TRBV9
CDR3aa: ASSALGGLAGTDTQY

j_gene: TRBJ2-1
v_gene: TRBV5-1
CDR3aa: ASSLDSGPYNEQF

j_gene: TRBJ1-4
v_gene: TRBV15
CDR3aa: ATSRVKDRWATNEKLF

j_gene: TRBJ1-3
v_gene: TRBV5-1
CDR3aa: ASSLELGTSGNTIY

j_gene: TRBJ2-7
v_gene: TRBV27
CDR3aa: ASSFTGGRPPPLGYEQY

j_gene: TRBJ1-2
v_gene: TRBV2
CDR3aa: ASLRQFYGYT

j_gene: TRBJ2-3
v_gene: TRBV30
CDR3aa: AWSRTSGSDTQY

j_gene: TRBJ1-2
v_gene: TRBV4-3
CDR3aa: ASSQGQWAPPGGYT

j_gene: TRBJ2-7
v_gene: TRBV5-4
CDR3aa: ASSLGLGTLSSYEQY

j_gene: TRBJ2-6
v_gene: TRBV18
CDR3aa: ASSPRAGANVLT

j_gene: TRBJ1-5
v_gene: TRBV19
CDR3aa: ASRAGQGGNQPQH

j_gene: TRBJ2-1
v_gene: TRBV7-6
CDR3aa: ASSLGTGYNEQF

j_gene: TRBJ2-1
v_gene: TRBV11-2
CDR3aa: ASSLAGRASLSYNEQF

j_gene: TRBJ2-7
v_gene: TRBV5-1
CDR3aa: ASSLGQGIYEQY

j_gene: TRBJ2-7
v_gene: TRBV5-1
CDR3aa: ASSLALAGEQY

j_gene: TRBJ2-7
v_gene: TRBV28
CDR3aa: ASRGLAPWY

j_gene: TRBJ2-7
v_gene: TRBV4-1
CDR3aa: ASSQPPSRLAGLYEQY

j_gene: TRBJ2-7
v_gene: TRBV15
CDR3aa: ATSPGLAAVQQY

j_gene: TRBJ2-2
v_gene: TRBV9
CDR3aa: ASSPGTSGSSNTGELF

j_gene: TRBJ2-2
v_gene: TRBV30
CDR3aa: AWMYSGFNTGELF

j_gene: TRBJ2-1
v_gene: TRBV4-1
CDR3aa: ASSQDGGRRNEQF